The 22 T cell receptor beta chains given below trace back to one sample, sequenced in a study of metastatic and nonmetastatic thyroid tumors. MiXCR reprocessed the PCR reads for TCRdb. Of about 4,400 clones in the sample, about 32% were seen once. Each patient went into thyroid surgery without having received any treatment. Sequencing was carried out using adjacent normal tissue. All receptors derive from a male donor with papillary thyroid cancer or a benign thyroid nodule (not recorded which). Some clones in this sample may be carry-over from other donors' samples.

The chain recombines TRBV6-1 with TRBJ2-7, with D perhaps TRBD1 (6 bases). Between the trimmed V and J ends, which lost 2 bases and 2 bases, there was a span of 16 bases. The length of the CDR3 is 16 residues. CDR1 is MNHNS and CDR2 is SASEGT in the germline V gene. The CDR3 coding sequence is TGTGCCAGCAGTGAACTGGACAGCTTAACCACCTACGAGCAGTACTTC. This gives the protein CASSELDSLTTYEQYF.

This clone rates as large. V is TRBV6-1 and J is TRBJ1-2, with 7 bases fitting TRBD1. From germline, CDR1 is MNHNS and CDR2 SASEGT. V gave up 6 bases and J gave up 6 bases; unmatched junction bases: 16. The CDR3 consists of 16 residues. The CDR3 DNA reads TGTGCCAGCAGCATGACAGGGATTAGTGCGAAGGATGGCTACACCTTC. Translating gives CASSMTGISAKDGYTF.

This clone was recorded many times. This is likely a read error, given that the CDR3 carries no conserved phenylalanine or tryptophan at its end. The limits of the CDR3 on the DNA are not certain, so only TCRdb's listed CDR3 is given. The chain recombines TRBV7-9 with TRBJ1-1; whether TRBD1, the table's D call, matches the DNA was not checked. CDR1 is SEHNR, CDR2 FQNEAQ, per germline (reference sequence). The CDR3 has 10 residues if both end residues are counted. The CDR3 region is CASSSPFGTG.

The chain has TRBV30 and TRBJ2-7; TRBD1 is a possible D gene (5 bases). V was clipped by 1 base and J by 4 bases, with 14 bases between them. Germline V gene sequence: CDR1 GTSNPN, CDR2 SVGIG (reference sequence). The CDR3 runs 14 residues. The CDR3 nucleotides are TGTGCCTGGAGTGACTACCTAGGGGCATACGAGCAGTACTTC. The encoded protein is CAWSDYLGAYEQYF. Full variable domain (outside the CDR3, taken from reference TRBV30 and TRBJ2-7): SQTIHQWPATLVQPVGSPLSLECTVEGTSNPNLYWYRQAAGRGLQLLFYSVGIGQISSEVPQNLSASRPQDRQFILSSKKLLLSDSGFYLCAWSDYLGAYEQYFGPGTRLTVT.

J is TRBJ2-7 and V is TRBV15, with D possibly matching TRBD1 (5 bases). The ends were cut back, 4 bases at V and 3 bases at J, with 10 bases in the middle. CDR1 is LNHNV and CDR2 is YYDKDF in the germline V gene (reference sequence). This CDR3 is 13 amino acids long. The CDR3 spells CATSTGKDYEQYF. CDR3 in DNA: TGTGCCACCAGCACAGGGAAGGACTACGAGCAGTACTTC. The whole variable domain, remainder taken from reference TRBV15 and TRBJ2-7, is DAMVIQNPRYQVTQFGKPVTLSCSQTLNHNVMYWYQQKSSQAPKLLFHYYDKDFNNEADTPDNFQSRRPNTSFCFLDIRSPGLGDTAMYLCATSTGKDYEQYFGPGTRLTVT.

This clone has only a few counts. This chain uses TRBV6-1 with TRBJ1-5; weak D call: TRBD1 (5 bases). Germline CDR1 reads MNHNS; CDR2 reads SASEGT. This CDR3 is 13 amino acids long. Trimming cost V 1 base and J 6 bases, with 7 bases left between them. Here the CDR3 reads CASSEGGTQPQHF. For the CDR3, the DNA is TGTGCCAGCAGTGAAGGGGGGACTCAGCCCCAGCATTTT.

This clone was recorded a few times. This chain uses TRBV6-1 with TRBJ1-2; D gene ambiguous. The CDR3 runs 15 residues. V lost 1 base and J 1 base, leaving 10 bases between the germline ends. The germline V gene has CDR1 MNHNS and CDR2 SASEGT. The CDR3 region is CASSEGLWSNYGYTF. The DNA for the CDR3 is TGTGCCAGCAGTGAAGGATTGTGGAGTAACTATGGCTACACCTTC.

In this sample, this clone is medium-sized. The chain employs TRBV3-1 and TRBJ1-1, with TRBD1 as a possible D gene (6 bases). This CDR3 spans 14 amino acids. Germline V gene lookup returns CDR1 LGHDT and CDR2 YNNKEL (reference sequence). Trimming removed 2 bases from V and 6 bases from J, with 13 bases in between. In nucleotides, the CDR3 is TGTGCCAGCAGCCAACCAGGGGAGGAGGCTGAAGCTTTCTTT. Protein product: CASSQPGEEAEAFF.

This clone was found a few times. The chain joins TRBV9 to TRBJ2-7; D uncertain. CDR1 is SGDLS, CDR2 YYNGEE, per germline. The V end was cut by 0 bases, the J end by 4 bases, with 11 bases between. This CDR3 is built from 14 residues. This chain's CDR3 is CASSVDDTGYEQYF. CDR3 DNA sequence: TGTGCCAGCAGCGTAGACGACACCGGATACGAGCAGTACTTC.

This clone appeared a few times. The chain uses TRBV27 and TRBJ1-2; 8 bases align to TRBD1. Germline assignment: CDR1 MNHEY and CDR2 SMNVEV (reference sequence). This CDR3 spans 13 amino acids. The V and J ends lost 2 bases and 10 bases, in that order; junction bases with no gene match: 6. CDR3 residues: CASSLGRGPPYTF. CDR3 sequence (DNA): TGTGCCAGCAGTTTAGGCAGGGGGCCCCCCTACACCTTC.

The gene calls are TRBV27 and TRBJ2-7, with TRBD2 matching 13 bases. J was trimmed by 2 bases and V by 8 bases; bases with no gene match: 12. Germline V gene sequence: CDR1 MNHEY, CDR2 SMNVEV (reference sequence). This CDR3 spans 17 amino acids. CDR3 sequence reads: CASRSGLAGVEPYEQYF. The CDR3 region has the DNA TGTGCCAGCCGTAGTGGACTAGCGGGAGTAGAGCCCTACGAGCAGTACTTC.

The rearrangement uses TRBV27 and TRBJ2-2, with D unclear. CDR3 length: 15 residues. Per the germline V gene, CDR1 is MNHEY and CDR2 is SMNVEV (reference sequence). Deletions cut 5 bases from V and 1 base from J, with 11 bases between. The chain's CDR3 is CASSERAQNTGELFF. CDR3 bases: TGTGCCAGCAGTGAACGGGCGCAGAACACCGGGGAGCTGTTTTTT.

By frequency in the sample, this clone is medium-sized. A much larger clone lies a single base off, so this may be a read error. This CDR3 is also generated by other DNA sequences in the sample. The V and J genes are TRBV28 and TRBJ1-6; D ambiguous. Per germline, CDR1 MDHEN and CDR2 SYDVKM. Trimming cost V 4 bases and J 7 bases, with 17 bases left between them. The CDR3 loop spans 16 amino acids. CDR3 in DNA: TGTGCCAGCAGTTCCCCCGCTATTACGGCCAATTCACCCCTCCACTTT. Residues: CASSSPAITANSPLHF.

The chain couples TRBV10-3 to TRBJ2-3, with D perhaps given as TRBD1 or TRBD2 (5 bases each). Trimming removed 4 bases at V and 6 bases at J, with 14 bases between. The CDR3 spans 14 residues. The germline CDR1 and CDR2 sequences are ENHRY and SYGVKD. The CDR3 spells CAISGSGPGDTQYF. CDR3 sequence (DNA): TGTGCCATCAGTGGGTCGGGACCCGGGGATACGCAGTATTTT.

This clone was detected only once. The chain combines TRBV20-1 with TRBJ2-1; 11 bases agree with TRBD2. CDR1 DFQATT and CDR2 SNEGSKA come from the germline V gene (reference sequence). V trimming: 1 base; J trimming: 8 bases; junction bases outside the gene matches: 10. CDR3 length: 16 residues. Here the CDR3 reads CSARAHTSGSFDEQFF. CDR3 DNA sequence: TGCAGTGCTAGAGCTCATACTAGCGGGAGTTTCGATGAGCAGTTCTTC.

The chain combines TRBV28 with TRBJ1-1; weak D call: TRBD1 (6 bases). V lost 1 base and J lost 4, with 10 bases in between. The V gene's germline CDR1 is MDHEN and CDR2 SYDVKM. This CDR3 contains 14 residues. CDR3 DNA sequence: TGTGCCAGCAGTTTATTCGGGGGCTCCACTGAAGCTTTCTTT. Residues: CASSLFGGSTEAFF.

This clone was seen a handful of times. The chain employs TRBV6-1 and TRBJ2-3; TRBD1 is a possible D gene (6 bases). Germline values: CDR1 MNHNS, CDR2 SASEGT. Deletions cut 0 bases from V and 3 bases from J, with 10 bases between. The CDR3 extends over 15 amino acids. The CDR3 reads CASSEAPGVTDTQYF. Here the CDR3 DNA reads TGTGCCAGCAGTGAAGCGCCAGGGGTTACAGATACGCAGTATTTT.

This clone was seen a handful of times. The chain recombines TRBV6-1 with TRBJ1-3; tentative D call: TRBD1 (5 bases). This CDR3 is built from 14 residues. Trimming stripped 4 bases from V and 2 bases from J, with 9 bases between. CDR1 is MNHNS, CDR2 SASEGT, per germline. The CDR3 DNA follows: TGTGCCAGCAGTGCCGGGGGGACTGGAAACACCATATATTTT. Its protein product is CASSAGGTGNTIYF.

In this sample, this clone is medium-sized. DNA of the CDR3: TGTGCCAGTAAGGGATTACAGGGCCCCGATCAGCCCCAGCATTTT. Protein: CASKGLQGPDQPQHF. V usage is TRBV19 and J usage is TRBJ1-5; a possible D gene is TRBD1 (6 bases). Trimming removed 7 bases at V and 5 bases at J, with 18 bases between. This CDR3 has 15 amino acids. Per germline, CDR1 LNHDA and CDR2 SQIVND (reference sequence).

The chain joins TRBV13 to TRBJ2-1; perhaps TRBD2 as D (6 bases). Germline V gene data show CDR1 as PRHDT and CDR2 as FYEKMQ (reference sequence). V lost 2 bases and J lost 3, with 11 bases in between. The CDR3 loop spans 15 amino acids. CDR3 region: CASSLPTSRYNEQFF. The CDR3 DNA follows: TGTGCCAGCAGCTTACCTACTAGCCGCTACAATGAGCAGTTCTTC.

By share of the sample, this clone is large. The J gene is TRBJ2-7, the V gene TRBV19, with D maybe TRBD1 (5 bases). The CDR3 loop spans 15 amino acids. The germline V gene encodes CDR1 LNHDA and CDR2 SQIVND (reference sequence). Trimming removed 3 bases at V and 0 bases at J, with 12 bases between. This CDR3 is CASSIRDSLSYEQYF. In DNA, the CDR3 is TGTGCCAGTAGTATTCGAGACAGCCTCTCCTACGAGCAGTACTTC.

This clone qualifies as medium-sized. The J gene is TRBJ2-3, the V gene TRBV7-9; 10 nucleotides line up with TRBD2. Looked up from germline, CDR1 is SEHNR and CDR2 is FQNEAQ (reference sequence). This CDR3 spans 15 amino acids. V gave up 2 bases and J gave up 2 bases; unmatched junction bases: 1. The chain's CDR3 is CASSLSGGATDTQYF. Written as DNA, the CDR3 is TGTGCCAGCAGCTTAAGCGGGGGGGCCACAGATACGCAGTATTTT.